Following are 22 T cell receptor beta chains from one sample sequenced in a study of OX40 agonist ivuxolimab in advanced cancers. Profiled with immunoSEQ multiplex PCR; TCRdb holds only in-frame clones, not every one. The profile shows around 50,000 clones, about 89% of them singletons. Sequenced here: CD4+ or CD8+ T cells sorted from blood, sampled in a trial of the OX40 agonist ivuxolimab. The receptors shown here come from an adult with an advanced solid tumor such as melanoma, head and neck, liver or kidney cancer.

This chain connects TRBV5-6 to TRBJ2-5; 7 bases map to TRBD1. This CDR3 spans 14 amino acids. V shed 6 bases and J 1 base; nucleotides not matched to a gene: 6. Germline CDR1 is SGHDT and CDR2 is YYEEEE. The CDR3 sequence is CASIKQGSQETQYF. CDR3 nucleotide sequence: TGTGCCAGCATCAAACAGGGGTCCCAAGAGACCCAGTACTTC.

V and J are TRBV28 and TRBJ2-5; D unclear. Trimming shortened V by 3 bases and J by 1 base, and 6 bases separated the two germline ends. Looked up from germline, CDR1 is MDHEN and CDR2 is SYDVKM. This CDR3 region has 13 residues. CDR3 in amino acids: CASSLYGQETQYF. The CDR3 DNA reads TGTGCCAGCAGTTTGTACGGCCAAGAGACCCAGTACTTC.

The chain couples TRBV6-5 to TRBJ1-2; D ambiguous. V was pared by 2 bases and J by 4 bases, with 11 bases between. This CDR3 has 14 amino acids. Germline V gives CDR1 MNHEY, CDR2 SVGAGI. This chain's CDR3 is CASSYGRGIYGYTF. CDR3 in DNA: TGTGCCAGCAGTTACGGGCGAGGGATCTATGGCTACACCTTC.

The J gene is TRBJ2-2, the V gene TRBV27, with D possibly TRBD2 on 6 matching bases. The CDR3 runs to 14 residues. V lost 2 bases and J lost 4, with 8 bases in between. Per germline, CDR1 MNHEY and CDR2 SMNVEV (reference sequence). The CDR3 loop is CASSLAGGTGELFF. The CDR3 nucleotides read TGTGCCAGCAGTTTAGCCGGGGGCACCGGGGAGCTGTTTTTT.

This chain joins TRBV9 and TRBJ2-3; D unclear. The germline V gene encodes CDR1 SGDLS and CDR2 YYNGEE. The V gene lost 4 bases and the J gene lost 0 bases, with 6 bases spanning the gap. There are 13 residues in the CDR3. Written as DNA, the CDR3 is TGTGCCAGCAGCACCACTAGCACAGATACGCAGTATTTT. Translated, it gives CASSTTSTDTQYF.

This clone is a singleton in its sample. The V and J genes are TRBV5-6 and TRBJ1-2; a weak D match, TRBD1 (5 bases). V lost 1 base and J 2 bases, leaving 6 bases between the germline ends. In germline, CDR1 is SGHDT, CDR2 YYEEEE. The CDR3 is made up of 13 amino acids. The CDR3 bases are TGTGCCAGCAGCTTGCGACAGAACTATGGCTACACCTTC. Protein product: CASSLRQNYGYTF.

The chain's CDR3 is CASSLGVGTFF. The CDR3 coding sequence is TGTGCCAGCAGCTTAGGGGTGGGGACGTTCTTC. This sequence joins TRBV7-9 and TRBJ2-1; either TRBD1 or TRBD2 may fit D (5 bases each). Trimming removed 1 base from V and 15 bases from J, with 10 bases in between. The CDR3 consists of 11 residues. The germline V gene has CDR1 SEHNR and CDR2 FQNEAQ (reference sequence).

V and J are TRBV11-2 and TRBJ2-1; 11 nucleotides align to TRBD2. The junction had 2 bases not matched to a gene; V was cut back by 1 base and J by 6 bases. Germline V gene lookup returns CDR1 SGHAT and CDR2 FQNNGV. The CDR3 runs 15 residues. For the CDR3, the DNA is TGTGCCAGCAGCTTAGCTAGCGGGAGGACCAATGAGCAGTTCTTC. This codes for CASSLASGRTNEQFF.

This clone is a singleton in its sample. V and J are TRBV5-1 and TRBJ2-7; D is uncertain. The germline CDR1 and CDR2 sequences are SGHRS and YFSETQ. V was cut by 7 bases and J by 6 bases, with 17 bases left in between. CDR3 size: 13 residues. The DNA of the CDR3 is TGCGCCAGCCACCTTACAGTTAGTGCCGAGCAGTACTTC. Protein sequence: CASHLTVSAEQYF.

The chain combines TRBV4-3 with TRBJ2-3; TRBD2 matches at 10 bases. The CDR3 loop spans 19 amino acids. Germline CDR1 reads LGHNA; CDR2 reads YSLEER. The trim removed 4 bases at V and 1 base at J, leaving 14 bases unmatched. The CDR3 DNA reads as TGCGCCAGCAGCCGGGGGGGTCCCAGCGGGAGGGGAGGCACAGATACGCAGTATTTT. This codes for CASSRGGPSGRGGTDTQYF.

V and J are TRBV5-8 and TRBJ1-1; no firm D call. This CDR3 comprises 12 residues. CDR1 and CDR2 (germline): SGHTS, YDEGEE. Trimming removed 2 bases from V and 5 bases from J, with 7 bases in between. CDR3 region: CASSLDRTEAFF. The CDR3, as DNA: TGTGCCAGCAGCTTAGATCGGACTGAAGCTTTCTTT.

The chain recombines TRBV9 with TRBJ2-7, with D possibly being TRBD1 (7 bases). Trimming left V 0 bases short and J 3 bases short, with 13 bases between. The CDR3 is 15 residues long. CDR1 SGDLS and CDR2 YYNGEE come from the germline V gene. CDR3 in amino acids: CASSVGGDSFYEQYF. Written as DNA, the CDR3 is TGTGCCAGCAGCGTAGGGGGGGACAGCTTCTACGAGCAGTACTTC.

The rearrangement uses TRBV6-5 and TRBJ2-1; no reliable D call. The CDR3 has 15 amino acids. V was pared by 2 bases and J by 0 bases, with 8 bases between. Germline loops: CDR1 MNHEY, CDR2 SVGAGI. The CDR3 DNA sequence: TGTGCCAGCAGTTACGTTCTTGCCTCCTACAATGAGCAGTTCTTC. It specifies CASSYVLASYNEQFF.

V gene TRBV27 combines with J gene TRBJ1-1; D may be TRBD1 (5 bases). Looked up from germline, CDR1 is MNHEY and CDR2 is SMNVEV (reference sequence). CDR3 size: 16 residues. V lost 0 bases and J lost 5, with 16 bases in between. CDR3 sequence (DNA): TGTGCCAGCAGTTTATCCAGGACAACACTAGGAACTGAAGCTTTCTTT. It specifies CASSLSRTTLGTEAFF.

The chain uses TRBV25-1 and TRBJ2-2, with D possibly matching TRBD1 (5 bases). Germline V lookup: CDR1 MGHDK, CDR2 SYGVNS. Trimming pared 4 bases from V and 1 base from J, leaving 7 bases between. The CDR3 runs to 14 residues. In DNA, the CDR3 is TGTGCCAGCAGTGTCACAGGGAACACCGGGGAGCTGTTTTTT. It yields the protein CASSVTGNTGELFF.

This clone has only one observation. The V gene is TRBV29-1, the J gene TRBJ2-6, with D perhaps TRBD1 (6 bases). Germline assignment: CDR1 SQVTM and CDR2 ANQGSEA. The CDR3 loop spans 14 amino acids. Trimming cost V 5 bases and J 3 bases, with 11 bases left between them. Here the CDR3 DNA reads TGCAGCGTTCCTACAGGGAATGGGGCCAACGTCCTGACTTTC. As protein: CSVPTGNGANVLTF.

The CDR3 spells CASSRNRDRAYEQYF. CDR3 in DNA: TGTGCCAGCAGCCGAAACCGGGACAGGGCCTACGAGCAGTACTTC. This rearrangement joins TRBV6-1 to TRBJ2-7, with 9 bases identical to TRBD1. Germline V gene data show CDR1 as MNHNS and CDR2 as SASEGT. Trimming cost V 6 bases and J 2 bases; bases outside gene matches: 8. This CDR3 spans 15 amino acids.

The V and J genes are TRBV6-1 and TRBJ2-7, with D tentatively TRBD1 (5 bases). Germline V gene sequence: CDR1 MNHNS, CDR2 SASEGT. Between the trimmed V and J ends, which lost 4 bases and 1 base, there was a span of 11 bases. This CDR3 is 14 amino acids long. In nucleotides, the CDR3 is TGTGCCAGCAGTGGGGGCCTCCCTTCCTACGAGCAGTACTTC. It is translated as CASSGGLPSYEQYF.

The rearrangement joins TRBV6-6 to TRBJ2-5; 9 positions agree with TRBD1. Germline V gene data show CDR1 as MNHNY and CDR2 as SVGAGI (reference sequence). The ends lost 6 bases at V and 3 bases at J; junction bases unmatched: 5. The CDR3 is 14 amino acids. As DNA, the CDR3 is TGTGCCAGCAGCCAGGACAGGGGTGAAGAGACCCAGTACTTC. This gives the protein CASSQDRGEETQYF.

The chain recombines TRBV6-5 with TRBJ2-3; D is perhaps TRBD2 (6 bases). The V end lost 5 bases, the J end lost 3 bases, and 12 bases lay between the germline ends. The CDR3 runs to 14 residues. Germline V gene data show CDR1 as MNHEY and CDR2 as SVGAGI. The CDR3 reads CASSVSSETDTQYF. The CDR3 nucleotides are TGTGCCAGCAGTGTCTCTAGCGAGACAGATACGCAGTATTTT.

This clone has just one count. This chain joins TRBV25-1 and TRBJ2-3; TRBD1 is a possible D gene (6 bases). There are 12 residues in the CDR3. Looked up from germline, CDR1 is MGHDK and CDR2 is SYGVNS. The ends were cut back, 4 bases at V and 14 bases at J, with 16 bases in the middle. The CDR3 here is CASSGTGPGMYF. CDR3 sequence (DNA): TGTGCCAGCAGTGGTACAGGGCCGGGGATGTATTTT. The full variable domain, with the rest looked up from reference TRBV25-1 and TRBJ2-3, is EADIYQTPRYLVIGTGKKITLECSQTMGHDKMYWYQQDPGMELHLIHYSYGVNSTEKGDLSSESTVSRIRTEHFPLTLESARPSHTSQYLCASSGTGPGMYFGPGTRLTVL.

V gene TRBV20-1 combines with J gene TRBJ2-1, with no clear D. Germline CDR1 and CDR2: DFQATT and SNEGSKA (reference sequence). There are 9 residues in the CDR3. Trimming removed 8 bases at V and 8 bases at J, with 7 bases between. CDR3 sequence reads: CSLRHEQFF. The DNA of the CDR3 is TGCAGTTTACGCCATGAGCAGTTCTTC.